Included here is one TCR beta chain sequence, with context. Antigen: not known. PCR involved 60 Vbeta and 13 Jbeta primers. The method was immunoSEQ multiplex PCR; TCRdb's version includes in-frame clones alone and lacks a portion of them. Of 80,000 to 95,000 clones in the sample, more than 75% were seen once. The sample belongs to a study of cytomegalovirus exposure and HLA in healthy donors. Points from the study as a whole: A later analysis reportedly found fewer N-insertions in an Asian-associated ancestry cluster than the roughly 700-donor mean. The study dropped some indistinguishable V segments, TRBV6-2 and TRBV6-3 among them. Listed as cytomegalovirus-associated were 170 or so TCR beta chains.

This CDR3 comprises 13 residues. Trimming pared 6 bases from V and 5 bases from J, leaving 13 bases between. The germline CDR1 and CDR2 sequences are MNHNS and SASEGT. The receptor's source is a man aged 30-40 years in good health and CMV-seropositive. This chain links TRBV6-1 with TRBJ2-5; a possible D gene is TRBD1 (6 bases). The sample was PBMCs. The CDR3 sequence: CASRRNRDETQYF. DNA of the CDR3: TGTGCCAGCAGGCGAAACAGGGACGAGACCCAGTACTTC.